A selection of T cell receptor beta chains follows, all from one sample in a study of blood T cell repertoires in COVID-19. The assay was immunoSEQ multiplex PCR, and TCRdb's table has in-frame clones only and misses some. Of around 250,000 clones in the sample, about 86% were seen once. Sequenced input: PBMCs or T cells enriched from blood (not recorded which). The receptors come from a man over 45 who had recovered from COVID-19. Both conserved end residues are part of each CDR3. Fields, in order: clone size, J gene, D gene, V gene, CDR3 DNA, CDR3 protein. The D gene is left open where the match is weak. Clone sizes are given selectively: once, few, many, or a class where the clone is expanded.

abundance: NA
j_gene: TRBJ2-5
d_gene: NA
v_gene: TRBV7-8
CDR3nt: TGTGCCAGCAGCTTACTTTCCTACGTGCGAGAGACCCAGTACTTC
CDR3aa: CASSLLSYVRETQYF

abundance: once
j_gene: TRBJ1-4
d_gene: TRBD1
v_gene: TRBV7-2
CDR3nt: TGTGCCAGCAGCTTAGTCGGGACAGGGGGCGCCCGGGGTGAAAAACTGTTTTTT
CDR3aa: CASSLVGTGGARGEKLFF

abundance: NA
j_gene: TRBJ1-5
d_gene: TRBD1
v_gene: TRBV5-8
CDR3nt: TGTGCCAGCAGCCGACTGACAGGGGCCAGCAATCAGCCCCAGCATTTT
CDR3aa: CASSRLTGASNQPQHF

abundance: few
j_gene: TRBJ1-5
d_gene: TRBD1
v_gene: TRBV6-1
CDR3nt: TGTGCCAGCAGTGAAGCTAGGGGGCAACAGCCCCAGCATTTT
CDR3aa: CASSEARGQQPQHF

abundance: once
j_gene: TRBJ1-4
d_gene: NA
v_gene: TRBV28
CDR3nt: TGTGCCAGCAATCCGACAGTCCCTAATGAAAAACTGTTTTTT
CDR3aa: CASNPTVPNEKLFF

abundance: NA
j_gene: TRBJ2-6
d_gene: NA
v_gene: TRBV28
CDR3nt: TGTGCCAGCAGTTCTACAGGGTCTGGGGCCAACGTCCTGACTTTC
CDR3aa: CASSSTGSGANVLTF

abundance: many
j_gene: TRBJ1-3
d_gene: NA
v_gene: TRBV4-1
CDR3nt: TGCGCCAGCAGCCAAGGTCTCATTGGACTCTCTGGAAACACCATATATTTT
CDR3aa: CASSQGLIGLSGNTIYF

abundance: NA
j_gene: TRBJ1-5
d_gene: NA
v_gene: TRBV28
CDR3nt: TGTGCCAGCAGCCTACTTACCCAGCCCCAGCATTTT
CDR3aa: CASSLLTQPQHF

abundance: NA
j_gene: TRBJ2-3
d_gene: TRBD2
v_gene: TRBV20-1
CDR3nt: TGCAGTGCTAGTAGACTAGCGGGAGGGGGTGATACGCAGTATTTT
CDR3aa: CSASRLAGGGDTQYF

abundance: NA
j_gene: TRBJ1-6
d_gene: NA
v_gene: TRBV7-6
CDR3nt: TGTGCCAGCAGCTTAGAAGGCAGGTGGCGTTCACCCCTCCACTTT
CDR3aa: CASSLEGRWRSPLHF

abundance: NA
j_gene: TRBJ1-2
d_gene: NA
v_gene: TRBV7-9
CDR3nt: TGTGCCAGCAGCCCTAGTCTGGTTCTTGGAGGCTACACCTTC
CDR3aa: CASSPSLVLGGYTF

abundance: NA
j_gene: TRBJ1-5
d_gene: NA
v_gene: TRBV18
CDR3nt: TGTGCCAGCTCACCCCCGACTATCAATCAGCCCCAGCATTTT
CDR3aa: CASSPPTINQPQHF

abundance: once
j_gene: TRBJ1-2
d_gene: NA
v_gene: TRBV6-5
CDR3nt: TGTGCCAGCAGTTACGAGGTCGGAAACTATGGCTACACCTTC
CDR3aa: CASSYEVGNYGYTF

abundance: NA
j_gene: TRBJ2-2
d_gene: NA
v_gene: TRBV29-1
CDR3nt: TGCAGACCCACTGCGAACACCGGGGAGCTGTTTTTT
CDR3aa: CRPTANTGELFF

abundance: NA
j_gene: TRBJ2-7
d_gene: NA
v_gene: TRBV2
CDR3nt: TGTGCCAGCAGTGATTGGACAGCCATTTCGTTC
CDR3aa: CASSDWTAISF

abundance: NA
j_gene: TRBJ2-2
d_gene: TRBD2
v_gene: TRBV15
CDR3nt: TGTGCCACCAGCAGTATTCTAGCGGGAGGGATCGGGGAGCTGTTTTTT
CDR3aa: CATSSILAGGIGELFF

abundance: NA
j_gene: TRBJ2-1
d_gene: NA
v_gene: TRBV25-1
CDR3nt: TGTGCCAGCAGTGAATCGGGTGGGGGGTACAATGAGCAGTTCTTC
CDR3aa: CASSESGGGYNEQFF

abundance: NA
j_gene: TRBJ2-1
d_gene: NA
v_gene: TRBV6-5
CDR3nt: TGTGCCAGCAGTTTCTACCGACAGGCGAATGAGCAGTTCTTC
CDR3aa: CASSFYRQANEQFF

abundance: NA
j_gene: TRBJ1-2
d_gene: NA
v_gene: TRBV24-1
CDR3nt: TGTGCCACCAGTGATTCTGGGGGGGGCTATGGCTACACCTTC
CDR3aa: CATSDSGGGYGYTF

abundance: NA
j_gene: TRBJ2-7
d_gene: TRBD1
v_gene: TRBV15
CDR3nt: TGTGCCACCAGCGTAAACAGGGGAACAGGGTACGAGCAGTACTTC
CDR3aa: CATSVNRGTGYEQYF

abundance: NA
j_gene: TRBJ2-3
d_gene: TRBD1
v_gene: TRBV9
CDR3nt: TGTGCCAGCAGCCCCCTCTCCGGGACAGGGGTCGATACGCAGTATTTT
CDR3aa: CASSPLSGTGVDTQYF

abundance: NA
j_gene: TRBJ2-1
d_gene: TRBD2
v_gene: TRBV5-4
CDR3nt: TGTGCCACTTTCGGGGGACTAGCGGGGGAGCAGTTCTTC
CDR3aa: CATFGGLAGEQFF

abundance: NA
j_gene: TRBJ2-2
d_gene: NA
v_gene: TRBV28
CDR3nt: TGTGCCAGCAGTAAAGGCACTACCACCGGGGAGCTGTTTTTT
CDR3aa: CASSKGTTTGELFF

abundance: NA
j_gene: TRBJ1-5
d_gene: TRBD1
v_gene: TRBV27
CDR3nt: TGTGCCAGCAGGCCGGGACAGCTAAGCAATCAGCCCCAGCATTTT
CDR3aa: CASRPGQLSNQPQHF

abundance: NA
j_gene: TRBJ2-7
d_gene: NA
v_gene: TRBV13
CDR3nt: TGTGCCAGCAGTTTGGGGGGTAAGGACGAGCAGTACTTC
CDR3aa: CASSLGGKDEQYF

abundance: NA
j_gene: TRBJ2-1
d_gene: TRBD1
v_gene: TRBV7-2
CDR3nt: TGTGCCAGCAGCCCGAGGGGACAGGGTTTTGAGCAGTTCTTC
CDR3aa: CASSPRGQGFEQFF

abundance: NA
j_gene: TRBJ1-6
d_gene: TRBD1
v_gene: TRBV6-5
CDR3nt: TGTGCCAGCAGTTACGGGGGGACAGGGGGCTTACCCCTCCACTTT
CDR3aa: CASSYGGTGGLPLHF

abundance: NA
j_gene: TRBJ1-5
d_gene: NA
v_gene: TRBV27
CDR3nt: TGTGCCAGCAACCTCCCGGACAGCATAAGGCAGGGCAATCAGCCCCAGCATTTT
CDR3aa: CASNLPDSIRQGNQPQHF

abundance: NA
j_gene: TRBJ2-5
d_gene: TRBD2
v_gene: TRBV4-2
CDR3nt: TGTGCCAGCAGCCAAGGACCCCTAAGTAGCGGGGTGGTGGAGACCCAGTACTTC
CDR3aa: CASSQGPLSSGVVETQYF

abundance: few
j_gene: TRBJ2-5
d_gene: TRBD2
v_gene: TRBV3-1/TRBV3-2
CDR3nt: TGTGCCAGCAGCCTAGCGGGGGGGGCGGAGACCCAGTACTTC
CDR3aa: CASSLAGGAETQYF

abundance: NA
j_gene: TRBJ2-7
d_gene: NA
v_gene: TRBV7-2
CDR3nt: TGTGCCAGCAGCTTACGGTGGCTGGGCGGGTACGAGCAGTACTTC
CDR3aa: CASSLRWLGGYEQYF

abundance: NA
j_gene: TRBJ1-1
d_gene: NA
v_gene: TRBV10-3
CDR3nt: TGTGCCAGCAGCTGGAGAGAGTCAGCTGAAGCTTTCTTT
CDR3aa: CASSWRESAEAFF

abundance: NA
j_gene: TRBJ1-2
d_gene: TRBD1
v_gene: TRBV5-4
CDR3nt: TGTGCCAGCAGCTTGGGACAGGGACTCTATGGCTACACCTTC
CDR3aa: CASSLGQGLYGYTF

abundance: NA
j_gene: TRBJ1-1
d_gene: NA
v_gene: TRBV10-1
CDR3nt: TGCGCCAGCAGTGAGGAGGGTATGAACACTGAAGCTTTCTTT
CDR3aa: CASSEEGMNTEAFF

abundance: NA
j_gene: TRBJ1-1
d_gene: NA
v_gene: TRBV6-2/TRBV6-3
CDR3nt: TGTGCCAGCAGTTACTGGGGGCGATCGGGTGCTGAAGCTTTCTTT
CDR3aa: CASSYWGRSGAEAFF

abundance: NA
j_gene: TRBJ1-1
d_gene: TRBD1
v_gene: TRBV5-1
CDR3nt: TGCGCCAGCAGCCCCGGGACAGGGGTAATAGCTTTCTTT
CDR3aa: CASSPGTGVIAFF

abundance: NA
j_gene: TRBJ2-7
d_gene: TRBD2
v_gene: TRBV14
CDR3nt: TGTGCCAGCAGCCAGCTAGCGGTCTCCTACGAGCAGTACTTC
CDR3aa: CASSQLAVSYEQYF

abundance: NA
j_gene: TRBJ1-5
d_gene: NA
v_gene: TRBV19
CDR3nt: TGTGCCAGTAGTGCCCGCGGGGGCGGTCAGCCCCAGCATTTT
CDR3aa: CASSARGGGQPQHF

abundance: NA
j_gene: TRBJ2-1
d_gene: NA
v_gene: TRBV19
CDR3nt: TGTGCCACCAGTATCCTTCACAATGAGCAGTTCTTC
CDR3aa: CATSILHNEQFF

abundance: NA
j_gene: TRBJ1-6
d_gene: NA
v_gene: TRBV10-3
CDR3nt: TGTGCCATCAGCCCAGGACAGAGCTCCTATAATTCACCCCTCCACTTT
CDR3aa: CAISPGQSSYNSPLHF

abundance: many
j_gene: TRBJ1-1
d_gene: NA
v_gene: TRBV6-5
CDR3nt: TGTGCCAGCAGTTACGACAGGAAGAACACTGAAGCTTTCTTT
CDR3aa: CASSYDRKNTEAFF

abundance: NA
j_gene: TRBJ1-6
d_gene: NA
v_gene: TRBV20-1
CDR3nt: TGCAGTGCTAGTGCACGGGTGTGGTCCTATAATTCACCCCTCCACTTT
CDR3aa: CSASARVWSYNSPLHF

abundance: NA
j_gene: TRBJ1-2
d_gene: NA
v_gene: TRBV5-6
CDR3nt: TGTGCCAGCAGCATGGACCGTAAGCGAGGCTACACCTTC
CDR3aa: CASSMDRKRGYTF

abundance: few
j_gene: TRBJ2-1
d_gene: TRBD2
v_gene: TRBV9
CDR3nt: TGTGCCAGCAGCGTACGGGACTACCACAATGAGCAGTTCTTC
CDR3aa: CASSVRDYHNEQFF

abundance: once
j_gene: TRBJ1-1
d_gene: NA
v_gene: TRBV30
CDR3nt: TGTGCCTGGAACAATCGGGGTTCCACTGAAGCTTTCTTT
CDR3aa: CAWNNRGSTEAFF

abundance: NA
j_gene: TRBJ2-7
d_gene: TRBD2
v_gene: TRBV14
CDR3nt: TGTGCCAGCAGCCAACATAACGGACTAGCGGGAGGCTACGAGCAGTACTTC
CDR3aa: CASSQHNGLAGGYEQYF

abundance: few
j_gene: TRBJ2-7
d_gene: NA
v_gene: TRBV6-5
CDR3nt: TGTGCCAGCAGTTATGTCGGGTCTTACGAGCAGTACTTC
CDR3aa: CASSYVGSYEQYF

abundance: NA
j_gene: TRBJ1-5
d_gene: TRBD1
v_gene: TRBV19
CDR3nt: TGTGCCAGAAGGACAGGTGGTAATCAGCCCCAGCATTTT
CDR3aa: CARRTGGNQPQHF

abundance: NA
j_gene: TRBJ2-3
d_gene: NA
v_gene: TRBV7-3
CDR3nt: TGTGCCAGCAGCTTTGGTCTGGGGGGATTCACAGATACGCAGTATTTT
CDR3aa: CASSFGLGGFTDTQYF

abundance: NA
j_gene: TRBJ2-3
d_gene: NA
v_gene: TRBV5-4
CDR3nt: TGTGCCAGCAGCTTGGTCCAGGCGGGAGATACGCAGTATTTT
CDR3aa: CASSLVQAGDTQYF

abundance: NA
j_gene: TRBJ2-2
d_gene: TRBD1
v_gene: TRBV12-5
CDR3nt: TGTGCTAGTGGTCTGAGACAGGGGGCTTTCGGGGAGCTGTTTTTT
CDR3aa: CASGLRQGAFGELFF

abundance: once
j_gene: TRBJ2-5
d_gene: TRBD2
v_gene: TRBV10-3
CDR3nt: TGTGCCAGTCAGAGGACTAGCGGGAGTCAAGAGACCCAGTACTTC
CDR3aa: CASQRTSGSQETQYF

abundance: NA
j_gene: TRBJ2-2
d_gene: TRBD2
v_gene: TRBV19
CDR3nt: TGTGCCAGTAGTATAGCGCCAGCGGGGACGAACACCGGGGAGCTGTTTTTT
CDR3aa: CASSIAPAGTNTGELFF

abundance: NA
j_gene: TRBJ2-5
d_gene: NA
v_gene: TRBV5-1
CDR3nt: TGCGCCAGCAGCTCGGGTGGAGAGACCCAGTACTTC
CDR3aa: CASSSGGETQYF

abundance: NA
j_gene: TRBJ2-7
d_gene: NA
v_gene: TRBV18
CDR3nt: TGTGCCAGCTCACCACCCGCGCGGATCCGCTACGAGCAGTACTTC
CDR3aa: CASSPPARIRYEQYF

abundance: NA
j_gene: TRBJ1-2
d_gene: TRBD1
v_gene: TRBV11-2
CDR3nt: TGTGCCAGCAGCTCATCTAAGGACAGGTCTGACTATGGCTACACCTTC
CDR3aa: CASSSSKDRSDYGYTF

abundance: NA
j_gene: TRBJ2-7
d_gene: TRBD2
v_gene: TRBV4-2
CDR3nt: TGTGCCAGCAGCCAAGAATCTAGCGGGGGGTCTAGCTCCTACGAGCAGTACTTC
CDR3aa: CASSQESSGGSSSYEQYF

abundance: NA
j_gene: TRBJ2-7
d_gene: NA
v_gene: TRBV4-2
CDR3nt: TGTGCCAGCAGTCGACAAGGTGGAGCAGGAGGGCGCGAGCAGTACTTC
CDR3aa: CASSRQGGAGGREQYF